What follows is one TCR beta chain and its context. How the authors handled the data: Nucleated cell counts were estimated from reference gene primer amplification. Using immunoSEQ multiplex PCR, the repertoire was profiled, and TCRdb retains in-frame clones only, with some absent. V and J calls plus clone size are reproduced from that table; the DNA served to infer D and trimming. The sample lists around 180,000 clones; around 85% were seen once. This sample is part of a study of blood T cell repertoires in COVID-19. Whole-study context: There were acute and convalescent COVID-19 samples, and they came from the United States, Italy and Spain. PBMCs, B-cell-depleted T cells, or T cells provided the cDNA or gDNA that made up the material.

This CDR3 contains 16 residues. Trimming took 4 bases from V and 3 from J; bases not matched to a gene: 10. Germline loops: CDR1 ENHRY, CDR2 SYGVKD. This rearrangement joins TRBV10-3 to TRBJ1-2, with 8 bases that match TRBD1. The source is a man aged 65 to 85 with active or convalescent COVID-19. Sequenced: peripheral blood. The CDR3 sequence is CAISGPPGQGDYGYTF. CDR3 coding DNA: TGTGCCATCAGTGGACCCCCTGGACAGGGTGACTATGGCTACACCTTC.